These 6 T cell receptor beta chains share one sample of origin, sequenced in a study of blood T cell repertoires in COVID-19. Sequencing used immunoSEQ multiplex PCR; TCRdb keeps in-frame clones, though not all of them. This table holds some 20,000 clones, about 92% found once. The sample consisted of peripheral blood. These receptors all come from a man in his 70s with acute or convalescent COVID-19.

This chain uses TRBV19 with TRBJ2-2; the D gene is possibly TRBD2 (5 bases). CDR3 size: 17 residues. In germline, CDR1 is LNHDA, CDR2 SQIVND (reference sequence). With 1 base removed from V and 6 bases from J, the gap between germline ends came to 18 bases. The CDR3 sequence is CASSIGQRQYLAGELFF. The CDR3 DNA reads as TGTGCCAGTAGTATAGGGCAGCGGCAATACTTAGCCGGGGAGCTGTTTTTT.

CDR3 nucleotides: TGTGCCAGCAGTTACCCAAGACTAGCGGGGGGTACGCCATCGAGCCAAGAGACCCAGTACTTC. It translates to CASSYPRLAGGTPSSQETQYF. The chain is built from TRBV6-2 or TRBV6-3 and TRBJ2-5, with 13 bases lining up with TRBD2. The CDR3 is 21 residues long. V shed 2 bases, J shed 1 base, and the junction held 16 bases outside the gene matches. CDR1 is MNHEY and CDR2 is SVGEGT in the germline V gene.

CDR3 sequence (DNA): TGTGCCAGCAGCGAACAATTGGGACAGGGAGGTCAGCCCCAGCATTTT. Its protein product is CASSEQLGQGGQPQHF. The chain uses TRBV6-1 and TRBJ1-5, with 9 bases fitting TRBD1. The CDR3 is 16 residues long. The germline V gene has CDR1 MNHNS and CDR2 SASEGT. The V and J ends lost 6 bases and 6 bases, in that order; junction bases with no gene match: 12.

This sequence joins TRBV28 and TRBJ2-7, with D possibly being TRBD1 (6 bases). The germline V and J ends were trimmed by 7 bases and 5 bases, with 12 bases remaining between them. Germline V CDR1 and CDR2: MDHEN, SYDVKM. This CDR3 comprises 12 residues. The CDR3 is CASTARGHEQYF. The CDR3 DNA is TGTGCCAGCACCGCCAGGGGCCACGAGCAGTACTTC.

This clone came up once. The V gene is TRBV12-3 or TRBV12-4, the J gene TRBJ2-3; D is perhaps TRBD2 (6 bases). V dropped 6 bases and J dropped 14 bases, with 15 bases sitting between them. This CDR3 spans 11 amino acids. The CDR3 DNA reads as TGTGCCAGCAGGCTCGGGAGTCTGCCGTATTTT. It encodes CASRLGSLPYF.

The DNA of the CDR3 is TGTGCCAGCAGCAAAACGGGTATTACTTATAATTCACCCCTCCACTTT. This gives the protein CASSKTGITYNSPLHF. The chain links TRBV21-1 to TRBJ1-6. TRBV21-1 is shown as a pseudogene. This CDR3 has 16 residues.